This TCR beta chain appears in the sequencing data of a study of blood T cell repertoires in COVID-19. Using immunoSEQ multiplex PCR, the repertoire was profiled, and TCRdb retains in-frame clones only, with some absent. Among 120,000 or so clones listed, about 89% were seen once. Looked up from germline, CDR1 is LNHDA and CDR2 is SQIVND (reference sequence). The CDR3 runs 14 residues. V lost 5 bases and J lost 4, with 14 bases in between. This rearrangement joins TRBV19 to TRBJ1-2; D is unresolved. The sequenced material came from peripheral blood. The clonotype originates from a woman aged 55-70 years with acute or convalescent COVID-19. CDR3: CASSLSSGLYGYTF. CDR3 coding DNA: TGTGCCAGTAGTCTCTCCAGCGGGCTCTATGGCTACACCTTC.